These 22 T cell receptor beta chains share one sample of origin, sequenced in a study of blood T cell repertoires in COVID-19. Only in-frame clones appear in the TCRdb table, and some are missing; sequencing was by immunoSEQ multiplex PCR. The top ten hold approximately 3.8% of the sample, which has roughly 260,000 clones, 88% seen once. Sequencing was performed on peripheral blood. The receptor source for this set is a man aged 55 to 69 who had recovered from COVID-19.

The rearrangement uses TRBV11-2 and TRBJ2-1; 7 bases match TRBD1. CDR3 length equals 16 residues. V shed 2 bases and J 1 base; nucleotides not matched to a gene: 5. Germline V gene data show CDR1 as SGHAT and CDR2 as FQNNGV. For the CDR3, the DNA is TGTGCCAGCAGCTTAAGAAGGGGGCGATCCTACAATGAGCAGTTCTTC. This gives the protein CASSLRRGRSYNEQFF.

The chain is built from TRBV11-2 and TRBJ2-7; D may be TRBD2 (5 bases). Trimming took off 1 base at V and 3 bases at J, with 13 bases between the two ends. Germline V CDR1 and CDR2: SGHAT, FQNNGV. The CDR3 runs 15 residues. CDR3 sequence reads: CASSLGTGRLYEQYF. The CDR3 DNA sequence: TGTGCCAGCAGCTTAGGCACGGGGAGACTCTACGAGCAGTACTTC.

The V gene is TRBV6-5, the J gene TRBJ1-6; D is undetermined. Between the trimmed V and J ends, which lost 4 bases and 7 bases, there was a span of 17 bases. CDR1 MNHEY and CDR2 SVGAGI come from the germline V gene. The CDR3 loop spans 16 amino acids. CDR3 residues: CASSSTSWGWNSPLHF. As DNA, the CDR3 is TGTGCCAGCAGTTCGACTAGCTGGGGTTGGAATTCACCCCTCCACTTT.

The J gene is TRBJ2-5, the V gene TRBV7-9; TRBD1 agrees at 7 bases. This CDR3 contains 15 residues. V was pared by 3 bases and J by 1 base, with 5 bases of the junction left unmatched. CDR1 is SEHNR and CDR2 is FQNEAQ in the germline V gene (reference sequence). CDR3 loop: CASSFRGQFQETQYF. CDR3 in DNA: TGTGCCAGCAGCTTTCGGGGACAGTTCCAAGAGACCCAGTACTTC.

The chain recombines TRBV18 with TRBJ2-7; the D gene is possibly TRBD2 (6 bases). The CDR3 is made up of 17 amino acids. Germline lookup yields CDR1 KGHSH and CDR2 LQKENI. Trimming left V 0 bases short and J 2 bases short, with 17 bases between. For the CDR3, the DNA is TGTGCCAGCTCACCACCGATCGGCAGCGGGCGGACCTACGAGCAGTACTTC. It encodes CASSPPIGSGRTYEQYF.

The chain links TRBV18 to TRBJ2-1; 13 nucleotides line up with TRBD2. V shed 6 bases and J 7 bases; nucleotides not matched to a gene: 9. The length of the CDR3 is 16 residues. CDR1 KGHSH and CDR2 LQKENI come from the germline V gene. The chain's CDR3 is CASSPTSGGAFNEQFF. The DNA of the CDR3 is TGTGCCAGCTCCCCTACTAGCGGGGGGGCTTTTAATGAGCAGTTCTTC.

This clone has only a few counts. This chain connects TRBV9 to TRBJ1-2; weak D call: TRBD1 (5 bases). The V gene lost 4 bases and the J gene lost 2 bases, with 15 bases spanning the gap. There are 15 residues in the CDR3. The germline CDR1 and CDR2 sequences are SGDLS and YYNGEE. The CDR3 here is CASSPRPGENYGYTF. CDR3 nucleotide sequence: TGTGCCAGCAGCCCCCGTCCGGGGGAAAACTATGGCTACACCTTC.

The chain carries TRBV7-2 and TRBJ1-1, with D perhaps TRBD1 (5 bases). From germline, CDR1 is SGHTA and CDR2 FQGNSA. The CDR3 covers 12 residues. The germline V and J ends were trimmed by 7 bases and 10 bases, with 16 bases remaining between them. In nucleotides, the CDR3 is TGTGCCAGCACGGCCCGAAGGGGCGGAGCTTTCTTT. Encoded protein: CASTARRGGAFF.

The DNA of the CDR3 is TGTGCCTGGATGGCGGGGGGGCCCACCGGGGAGCTGTTTTTT. Translated, it gives CAWMAGGPTGELFF. The V and J genes are TRBV30 and TRBJ2-2, with 9 bases aligning to TRBD2. V lost 4 bases, J lost 4 bases, and 4 bases stayed unmatched. The CDR3 covers 14 residues. Germline V gene lookup returns CDR1 GTSNPN and CDR2 SVGIG (reference sequence).

The J gene is TRBJ1-1, the V gene TRBV2; D is ambiguous. V lost 10 bases to trimming and J lost 7 bases, with 13 bases between them. The CDR3 contains 11 residues. Per germline, CDR1 SNHLY and CDR2 FYNNEI. CDR3 region: CATKAAVEAFF. In DNA form, the CDR3 reads TGTGCCACCAAGGCGGCAGTTGAAGCTTTCTTT. Variable domain in full (rest from reference TRBV2 and TRBJ1-1): EPEVTQTPSHQVTQMGQEVILRCVPISNHLYFYWYRQILGQKVEFLVSFYNNEISEKSEIFDDQFSVERPDGSNFTLKIRSTKLEDSAMYFCATKAAVEAFFGQGTRLTVV.

The J gene is TRBJ2-1, the V gene TRBV5-6; 13 bases fit TRBD2. V lost 4 bases to trimming and J lost 0 bases; unmatched junction nucleotides: 10. The germline CDR1 and CDR2 sequences are SGHDT and YYEEEE. This CDR3 is 19 amino acids long. The CDR3 spells CASSPGLAGALISYNEQFF. In DNA, the CDR3 is TGTGCCAGCAGCCCCGGACTAGCGGGGGCCCTGATCTCCTACAATGAGCAGTTCTTC.

The chain uses TRBV7-6 and TRBJ2-5; a possible D gene is TRBD2 (6 bases). The CDR3 is made up of 16 amino acids. Germline values: CDR1 SGHVS, CDR2 FNYEAQ. Trimming stripped 2 bases from V and 1 base from J, with 14 bases between. The CDR3 loop reads CASSLRTWDFQETQYF. The CDR3 region has the DNA TGTGCCAGCAGCTTAAGGACGTGGGACTTCCAAGAGACCCAGTACTTC.

V and J are TRBV5-1 and TRBJ2-7; D possibly corresponds to TRBD1 (5 bases). V was trimmed by 4 bases and J by 7 bases, leaving 24 bases between them. There are 16 residues in the CDR3. The germline gives CDR1 SGHRS, CDR2 YFSETQ. CDR3 protein: CASSPPMGPDWGEQYF. The CDR3 DNA is TGCGCCAGCAGCCCTCCCATGGGGCCCGACTGGGGTGAGCAGTACTTC.

A single count supports this clone. The rearrangement uses TRBV6-6 and TRBJ1-1, with 7 nucleotides matching TRBD1. CDR3 size: 15 residues. V was clipped by 6 bases and J by 0 bases; unmatched bases: 7. Germline values: CDR1 MNHNY, CDR2 SVGAGI (reference sequence). The CDR3 is CASRPPGTVNTEAFF. The CDR3 bases are TGTGCCAGCAGACCCCCCGGGACAGTGAACACTGAAGCTTTCTTT.

This chain links TRBV18 with TRBJ2-5, with 7 bases lining up with TRBD2. V dropped 4 bases and J dropped 5; count of bases not matched to a gene: 7. CDR1 is KGHSH and CDR2 is LQKENI in the germline V gene. The CDR3 is made up of 14 amino acids. This chain's CDR3 is CASSRDYDRETQYF. CDR3 sequence (DNA): TGTGCCAGCTCACGGGACTACGATAGGGAGACCCAGTACTTC.

In this sample, this clone turned up a few times. The rearrangement links TRBV6-5 to TRBJ1-6; D is perhaps TRBD1 (6 bases). V was pared by 5 bases and J by 10 bases, with 12 bases between. The CDR3 contains 13 residues. CDR1 MNHEY and CDR2 SVGAGI come from the germline V gene. Here the CDR3 reads CASSPPQGSPLHF. The CDR3 nucleotides read TGTGCCAGCAGTCCCCCGCAGGGGTCACCCCTCCACTTT.

The V call is TRBV24-1, the J call TRBJ1-4; D remains ambiguous. CDR1 and CDR2 (germline): KGHDR, SFDVKD. V shed 4 bases and J shed 8 bases, with 10 bases lying between them. The CDR3 is 13 amino acids. The CDR3 bases are TGTGCCACCAGTGAGCGGCCTCACGAAAAACTGTTTTTT. It codes for CATSERPHEKLFF.

The chain uses TRBV7-9 and TRBJ2-7; 12 bases are shared with TRBD1. With V trimmed by 5 bases and J by 4 bases, 9 bases remained unmatched. There are 16 residues in the CDR3. Looked up from germline, CDR1 is SEHNR and CDR2 is FQNEAQ (reference sequence). The CDR3 loop is CASSTRGQGALYEQYF. DNA for the CDR3: TGTGCCAGCAGCACACGGGGACAGGGGGCCCTTTACGAGCAGTACTTC.

The CDR3 DNA reads TGTGCCAGCAGTACTTCCGGGGGCTCCTACAATGAGCAGTTCTTC. Translated: CASSTSGGSYNEQFF. The chain recombines TRBV6-4 with TRBJ2-1; possible D gene TRBD2, 6 bases. Germline V lookup: CDR1 MRHNA, CDR2 SNTAGT. V was shortened by 5 bases and J by 0 bases, with 11 bases between the two germline ends. The CDR3 has 15 amino acids.

The rearrangement uses TRBV5-1 and TRBJ2-7, with 8 bases fitting TRBD1. J lost 3 bases, V lost 4 bases, and 6 bases had no gene match. The CDR3 contains 14 residues. CDR1 is SGHRS and CDR2 is YFSETQ in the germline V gene. This chain's CDR3 is CASSIRDRLYEQYF. The CDR3 nucleotides are TGCGCCAGCAGCATCCGGGACAGGCTCTACGAGCAGTACTTC.

The chain links TRBV7-2 to TRBJ2-2, with 14 positions matching TRBD2. The CDR3 spans 15 residues. The trim removed 5 bases at V and 8 bases at J, leaving 4 bases unmatched. Per the germline V gene, CDR1 is SGHTA and CDR2 is FQGNSA. The CDR3 coding sequence is TGTGCCAGCAGCCGGACTAGCGGGGGGTTGGGGGAGCTGTTTTTT. Protein: CASSRTSGGLGELFF. Complete variable domain (other parts from reference TRBV7-2 and TRBJ2-2): GAGVSQSPSNKVTEKGKDVELRCDPISGHTALYWYRQSLGQGLEFLIYFQGNSAPDKSGLPSDRFSAERTGGSVSTLTIQRTQQEDSAVYLCASSRTSGGLGELFFGEGSRLTVL.

The genes are TRBV5-1 and TRBJ1-2, with D maybe TRBD1 (5 bases). In germline, CDR1 is SGHRS, CDR2 YFSETQ. V was trimmed by 4 bases and J by 7 bases, leaving 17 bases between them. The CDR3 totals 14 residues. The CDR3 DNA follows: TGCGCCAGCAGCCTTACCGGGACTCGGGTTGGCTACACCTTC. This encodes CASSLTGTRVGYTF.